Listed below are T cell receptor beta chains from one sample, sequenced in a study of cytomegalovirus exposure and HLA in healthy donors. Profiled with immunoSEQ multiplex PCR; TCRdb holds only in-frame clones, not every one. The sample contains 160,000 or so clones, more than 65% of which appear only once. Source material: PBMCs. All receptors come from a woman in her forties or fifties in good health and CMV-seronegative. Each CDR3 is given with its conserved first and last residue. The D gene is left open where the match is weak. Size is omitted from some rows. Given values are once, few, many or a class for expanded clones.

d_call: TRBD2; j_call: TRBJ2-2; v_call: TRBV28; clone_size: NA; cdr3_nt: TGTGCCAGCAGTTCTTCCTCGACTAGCGGGAGGCCCGGGGAGCTGTTTTTT; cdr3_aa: CASSSSSTSGRPGELFF
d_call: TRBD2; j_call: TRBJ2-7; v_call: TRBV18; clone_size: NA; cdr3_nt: TGTGCCAGCTCATCCCCCAGGGAGGGAGAGTACGAGCAGTACTTC; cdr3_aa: CASSSPREGEYEQYF
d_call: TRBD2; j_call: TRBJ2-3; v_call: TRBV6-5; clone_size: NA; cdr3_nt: TGTGCCAGCAGTTACTATTCTAGCGGGAGTAAAGATACGCAGTATTTT; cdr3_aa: CASSYYSSGSKDTQYF
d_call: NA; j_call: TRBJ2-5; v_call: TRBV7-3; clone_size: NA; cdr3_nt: TGTGCCAGCAGCTTCGGGGTGGGCGAGACCCAGTACTTC; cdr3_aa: CASSFGVGETQYF
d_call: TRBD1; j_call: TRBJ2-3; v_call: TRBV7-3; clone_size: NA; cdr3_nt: TGTGCCAGCAGCTCCTCCCTTGCCGACAGGGGGCGCCAGGCAGATACGCAGTATTTT; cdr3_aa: CASSSSLADRGRQADTQYF
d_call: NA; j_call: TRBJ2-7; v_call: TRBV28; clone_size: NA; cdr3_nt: TGTGCCAGCAGTTCCCTCCAAGGACATCTTCTCGACGAGCAGTACTTC; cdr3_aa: CASSSLQGHLLDEQYF
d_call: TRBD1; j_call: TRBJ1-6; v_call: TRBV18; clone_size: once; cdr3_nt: TGTGCCAGCTCACCAGAAACAGGGGGTGACTCACCCCTCCACTTT; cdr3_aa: CASSPETGGDSPLHF
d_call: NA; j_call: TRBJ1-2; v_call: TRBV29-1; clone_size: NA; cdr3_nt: TGCAGCGTTATAAAACAGGGCCGTGGCTACACCTTC; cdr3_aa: CSVIKQGRGYTF
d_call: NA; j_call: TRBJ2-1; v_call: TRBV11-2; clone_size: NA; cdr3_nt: TGTGCCAGCAGTCTGACAGGTCGGAGCAACTCCTACAATGAGCAGTTCTTC; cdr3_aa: CASSLTGRSNSYNEQFF
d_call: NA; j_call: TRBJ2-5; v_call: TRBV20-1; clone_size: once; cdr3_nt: TGCAGTGCTAGAGTGTCGTCCCAGTACTTC; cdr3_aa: CSARVSSQYF
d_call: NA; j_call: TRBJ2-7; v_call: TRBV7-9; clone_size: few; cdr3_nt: TGTGCCACAGGGGACGGGGAGCAGTACTTC; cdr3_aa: CATGDGEQYF
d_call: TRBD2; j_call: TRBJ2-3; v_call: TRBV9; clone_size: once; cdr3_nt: TGTGCCAGCAGCGTAGGTTCTAGCGGGGGGGCCACAAATACGCAGTATTTT; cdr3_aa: CASSVGSSGGATNTQYF
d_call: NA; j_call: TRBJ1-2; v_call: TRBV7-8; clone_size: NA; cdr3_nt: TGTGCCAGCAGCTTAGTCGATCAGGGCCATGGCTACACCTTC; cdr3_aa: CASSLVDQGHGYTF
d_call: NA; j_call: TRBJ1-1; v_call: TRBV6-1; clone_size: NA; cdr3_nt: TGTGCCAGCAGTGAACAACCGGGCGGGGTGAACACTGAAGCTTTCTTT; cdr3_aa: CASSEQPGGVNTEAFF
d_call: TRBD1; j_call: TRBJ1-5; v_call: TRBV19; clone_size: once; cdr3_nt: TGTGCCAGTAGCCACGGGACAGGGGGCCAGCCCCAGCATTTT; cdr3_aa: CASSHGTGGQPQHF
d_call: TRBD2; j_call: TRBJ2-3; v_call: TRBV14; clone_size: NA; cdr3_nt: TGTGCCAGCAGCCATCGAGCGGGGAGCACAGATACGCAGTATTTT; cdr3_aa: CASSHRAGSTDTQYF
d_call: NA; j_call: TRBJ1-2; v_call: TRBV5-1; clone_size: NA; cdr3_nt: TGCGCCAGCAGCTTGGATGAGTGGGGCTACACCTTC; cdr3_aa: CASSLDEWGYTF
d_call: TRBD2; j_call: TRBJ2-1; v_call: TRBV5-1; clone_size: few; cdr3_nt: TGCGCCAGTTCTTGGGCGGGGGGCTGGGACAATGAGCAGTTCTTC; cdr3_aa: CASSWAGGWDNEQFF
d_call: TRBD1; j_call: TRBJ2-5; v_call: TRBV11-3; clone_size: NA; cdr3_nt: TGTGCCAGCAGCCCCGGGACAGGGGCCCAAGAGACCCAGTACTTC; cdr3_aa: CASSPGTGAQETQYF
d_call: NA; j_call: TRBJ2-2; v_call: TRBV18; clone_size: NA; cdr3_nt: TGTGCCAGCTCCGGCATTCGGGACACCGGGGAGCTGTTTTTT; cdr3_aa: CASSGIRDTGELFF
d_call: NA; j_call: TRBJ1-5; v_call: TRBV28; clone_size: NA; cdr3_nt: TGTGCCAGCAGTTTATATGGGGCCCCGTTTTCCGGCAATCAGCCCCAGCATTTT; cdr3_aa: CASSLYGAPFSGNQPQHF
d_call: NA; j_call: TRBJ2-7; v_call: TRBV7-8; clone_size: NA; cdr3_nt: TGTGCCAGCAGCTTAGAACAGGGAGTCTCCTACGAGCAGTACTTC; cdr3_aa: CASSLEQGVSYEQYF
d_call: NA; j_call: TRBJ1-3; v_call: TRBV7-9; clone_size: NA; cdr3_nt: TGTGCCAGCAGCTTGAGAGCGTCTGGAAACACCATATATTTT; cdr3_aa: CASSLRASGNTIYF
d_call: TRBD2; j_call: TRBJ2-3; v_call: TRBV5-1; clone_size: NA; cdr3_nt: TGCGCCAGCAGCCGGGACTCTAGCGGGAGCACAGATACGCAGTATTTT; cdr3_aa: CASSRDSSGSTDTQYF
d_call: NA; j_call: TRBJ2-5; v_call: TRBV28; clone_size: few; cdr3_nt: TGTGCCAGCAGTTTCCTCTCAGGGGGAGGAGAGACCCAGTACTTC; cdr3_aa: CASSFLSGGGETQYF
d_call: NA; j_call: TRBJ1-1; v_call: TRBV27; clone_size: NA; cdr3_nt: TGTGCCAGCAGTTTAGGGCGGGTACGGAACACTGAAGCTTTCTTT; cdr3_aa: CASSLGRVRNTEAFF
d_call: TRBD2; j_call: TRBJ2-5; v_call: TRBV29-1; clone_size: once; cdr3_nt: TGCAGCGTTGATGGGCTAGCGGAGGAGCAGTACTTC; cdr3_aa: CSVDGLAEEQYF
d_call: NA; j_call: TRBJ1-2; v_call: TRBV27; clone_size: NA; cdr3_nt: TGTGCCAGCAGCATCGACTACTCCGGGATAAACAACTATGGCTACACCTTC; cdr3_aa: CASSIDYSGINNYGYTF
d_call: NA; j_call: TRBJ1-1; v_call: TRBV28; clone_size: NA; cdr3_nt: TGTGCCAGCAGTTCGGTCGCAGGGGTGGTGAACACTGAAGCTTTCTTT; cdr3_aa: CASSSVAGVVNTEAFF
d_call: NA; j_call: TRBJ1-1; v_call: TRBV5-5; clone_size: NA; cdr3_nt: TGTGCCAGCAGCTTTGGAGCTAACACTGAAGCTTTCTTT; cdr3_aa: CASSFGANTEAFF
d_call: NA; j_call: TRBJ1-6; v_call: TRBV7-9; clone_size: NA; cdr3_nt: TGTGCCAGCAGCTTAGGAGGGGGGGCATTCCATTCACCCCTCCACTTT; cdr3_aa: CASSLGGGAFHSPLHF
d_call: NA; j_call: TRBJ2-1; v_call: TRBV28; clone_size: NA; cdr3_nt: TGTGCCAGCAGTTTTCCTAGCGATGGCCTCGGAAACAATGAGCAGTTCTTC; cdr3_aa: CASSFPSDGLGNNEQFF
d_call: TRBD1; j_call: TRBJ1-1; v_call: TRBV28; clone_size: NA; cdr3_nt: TGTGCCAGTGGACAGGGGTCCATACTGAACACTGAAGCTTTCTTT; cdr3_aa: CASGQGSILNTEAFF
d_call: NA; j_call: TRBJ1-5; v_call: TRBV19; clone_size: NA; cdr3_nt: TGTGCCAGTAGTTCTTCTCAGGGATACAATCAGCCCCAGCATTTT; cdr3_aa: CASSSSQGYNQPQHF
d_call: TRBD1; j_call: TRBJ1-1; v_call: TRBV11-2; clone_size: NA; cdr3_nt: TGTGCCAGCAGCCCCGGGACAGGGAGGGAAGCTTTCTTT; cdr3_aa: CASSPGTGREAFF
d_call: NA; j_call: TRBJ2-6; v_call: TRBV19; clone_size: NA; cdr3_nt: TGTGCCAGTAGCCATCCTCAGGGGTCTGGGGCCAACGTCCTGACTTTC; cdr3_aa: CASSHPQGSGANVLTF
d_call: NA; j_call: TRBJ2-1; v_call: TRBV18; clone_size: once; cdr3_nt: TGTGCCAGCTCACCTCCATCCAGGACTAAGTACAATGAGCAGTTCTTC; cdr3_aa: CASSPPSRTKYNEQFF
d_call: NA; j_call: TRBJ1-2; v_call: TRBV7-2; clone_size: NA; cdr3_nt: TGTGCCAGCAGCTTCACCCAGGGCCCCGGCTACACCTTC; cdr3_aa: CASSFTQGPGYTF
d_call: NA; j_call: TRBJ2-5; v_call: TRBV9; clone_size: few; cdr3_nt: TGTGCCAGCAGCGTAGAGGAGGATTCCCAAGAGACCCAGTACTTC; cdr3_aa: CASSVEEDSQETQYF
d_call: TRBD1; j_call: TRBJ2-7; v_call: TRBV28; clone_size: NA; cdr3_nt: TGTGCCAGCAGTCAAACAGGGGTCGCCTACGAGCAGTACTTC; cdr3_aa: CASSQTGVAYEQYF
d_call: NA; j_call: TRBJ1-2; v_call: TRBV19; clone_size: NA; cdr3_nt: TGTGCCAGTAGAAAGCTCCGGGACATAGCTAACTATGGCTACACCTTC; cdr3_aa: CASRKLRDIANYGYTF
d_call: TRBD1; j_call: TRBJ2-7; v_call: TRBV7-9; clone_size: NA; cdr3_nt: TGTGCCAGCAGCTTAACAGGGGGTTCCTACGAGCAGTACTTC; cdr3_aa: CASSLTGGSYEQYF
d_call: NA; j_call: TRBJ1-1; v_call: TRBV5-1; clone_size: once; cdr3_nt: TGCGCCAGCAGCGCCCGGGACTCACTAGAAGCTTTCTTT; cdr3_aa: CASSARDSLEAFF
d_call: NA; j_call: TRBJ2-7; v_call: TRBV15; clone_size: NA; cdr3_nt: TGTGCCACCAGCACTTTTAAGGGGCTCAACGAGCAGTACTTC; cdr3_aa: CATSTFKGLNEQYF
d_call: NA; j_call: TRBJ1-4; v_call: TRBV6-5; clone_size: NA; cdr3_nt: TGTGCCAGCAGGACAGGAACTAATGAAAAACTGTTTTTT; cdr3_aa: CASRTGTNEKLFF
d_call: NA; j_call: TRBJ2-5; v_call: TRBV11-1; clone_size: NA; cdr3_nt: TGTGCCAGCAGCTTAGCCAGATACCAAGAGACCCAGTACTTC; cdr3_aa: CASSLARYQETQYF
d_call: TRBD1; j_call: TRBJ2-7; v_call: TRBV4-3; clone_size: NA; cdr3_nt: TGCGCCAGCAGCAGGGACAGGGGTTCCTACGAGCAGTACTTC; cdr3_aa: CASSRDRGSYEQYF
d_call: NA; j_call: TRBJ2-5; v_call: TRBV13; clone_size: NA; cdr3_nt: TGTGCCAGCAGCTCCCCGCAGCTGGAGCAGTACTTC; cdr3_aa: CASSSPQLEQYF
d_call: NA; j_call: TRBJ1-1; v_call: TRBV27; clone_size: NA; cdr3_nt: TGTGCCAGCAGTTTCCTTAGCGTTGCAGACTCTAGCACTGAAGCTTTCTTT; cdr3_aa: CASSFLSVADSSTEAFF
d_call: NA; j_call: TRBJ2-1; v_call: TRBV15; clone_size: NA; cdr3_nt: TGTGCCACCCATCCCGCGGGCAATGAGCAGTTCTTC; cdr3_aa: CATHPAGNEQFF
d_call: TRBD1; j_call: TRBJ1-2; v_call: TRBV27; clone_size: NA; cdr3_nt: TGTGCCAGCAGCTTTGGGGACAGGACATATGGCTACACCTTC; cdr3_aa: CASSFGDRTYGYTF
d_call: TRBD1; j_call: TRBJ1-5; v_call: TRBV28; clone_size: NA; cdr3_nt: TGTGCCAGCATCGCCCGGGACAGGGGGAATCAGCCCCAGCATTTT; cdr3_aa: CASIARDRGNQPQHF